This record concerns one TCR beta chain sequence. Profiled with immunoSEQ multiplex PCR; TCRdb holds only in-frame clones, not every one. This sample yields over 70,000 clones, of which almost 95% are seen a single time; 2% to 2.5% belongs to the top ten. Germline V gene data show CDR1 as MDHEN and CDR2 as SYDVKM. This CDR3 has 16 amino acids. Unmatched junction bases numbered 9, after V lost 4 bases and J lost 6 bases. The data were obtained in a study of T cell changes during pregnancy in multiple sclerosis. The rearrangement joins TRBV28 to TRBJ2-3, with 11 bases identical to TRBD2. The receptor was derived from a female donor with multiple sclerosis, enrolled in a pregnancy study. The sample was peripheral blood, taken in the third trimester of pregnancy. The CDR3 DNA is TGTGCCAGCAGTTCCCCCCTAGCGGGAGGCCCGGATACGCAGTATTTT. Encoded protein: CASSSPLAGGPDTQYF.